This is a list of T cell receptor beta chains from one sample in a study of CD8 T cell repertoires and HIV-1 epitope variants. Some clones are missing from TCRdb's copy, which holds only in-frame ones; the method was immunoSEQ multiplex PCR. The profile covers some 100,000 clones, with over 70% appearing a single time and about a quarter taken by the ten largest. Input material: uncultured baseline CD8+ T cells from peripheral blood mononuclear cells (PBMCs). The receptors shown here come from a male donor with HIV. CDR3s include the opening cysteine and the closing phenylalanine or tryptophan. A clone size is listed for some rows: how often the clone was seen (once, few, many), or a class if it is expanded.

>.|TRBV7-6|TRBJ2-1
CASSPGSADEQFF
>.|TRBV5-8|TRBJ2-5
CASSPRTGVQETQYF
>.|TRBV19|TRBJ1-5
CASKFGQGNQPQHF
>.|TRBV28|TRBJ1-3
CASSLINSGNTIYF
>.|TRBV5-1|TRBJ2-7
CASKVGTGAYEQYF
>few|TRBV6-5|TRBJ2-7
CASSYSEGSPEQYF
>.|TRBV29-1|TRBJ1-2
CSVDQGGGGYGYTF
>.|TRBV7-6|TRBJ2-2
CASSLTPANTGELFF
>few|TRBV11-2|TRBJ1-2
CASSSGHYGYTF
>.|TRBV19|TRBJ2-5
CASMRGQGGETQYF
>few|TRBV6-1|TRBJ2-2
CASIRGTGELFF
>.|TRBV18|TRBJ2-1
CASSPTTGGKVYNEQFF
>.|TRBV2|TRBJ1-2
CASTLDRVNYGYTF
>.|TRBV7-9|TRBJ2-7
CASSSGQINDEQYF
>.|TRBV6-1|TRBJ2-7
CASSEMGQVMTYEQYF
>.|TRBV5-1|TRBJ1-3
CASSLNGLSGNTIYF
>once|TRBV5-4|TRBJ2-7
CASSLAIGQGTYEQYF
>.|TRBV11-1|TRBJ2-1
CASSPRTGWGNEQFF
>.|TRBV7-2|TRBJ1-5
CASSSYRDSANQPQHF
>.|TRBV30|TRBJ2-5
CAWSSPTGGKQETQYF
>.|TRBV5-4|TRBJ2-5
CASSKPRDYNATQYF
>.|TRBV5-6|TRBJ1-2
CASSLPDSPWDYGYTF
>.|TRBV7-2|TRBJ2-7
CASSLAGGRGYEQYF
>.|TRBV6-4|TRBJ1-2
CASSATPRDRGLRGYTF
>.|TRBV4-1|TRBJ2-7
CASSQFSAGGGEQYF
>few|TRBV28|TRBJ2-2
CASTLTGELFF
>few|TRBV5-1|TRBJ2-7
CASSPDRFETYEQYF
>.|TRBV7-9|TRBJ1-2
CASSLNRGYGYTF
>few|TRBV28|TRBJ1-2
CASNGGGLQGDYTF
>.|TRBV5-6|TRBJ2-1
CASSLATFSYNEQFF
>few|TRBV18|TRBJ1-5
CASSPDSSNQPQHF
>.|TRBV18|TRBJ1-3
CASSPPMSPGNTIYF
>once|TRBV2|TRBJ2-3
CASSVRTSGGSDTQYF
>few|TRBV19|TRBJ2-7
CASSIPLASSYEQYF
>large|TRBV27|TRBJ2-7
CASSLTSGTFAYEQYF
>.|TRBV27|TRBJ1-2
CASSYRQGADYGYTF
>.|TRBV7-9|TRBJ1-1
CASSLDRHEQAFF
>.|TRBV4-3|TRBJ2-4
CASSQVNGGGKLAKNIQYF
>.|TRBV19|TRBJ2-1
CASSIGGLAGDEQFF
>few|TRBV7-6|TRBJ2-7
CASSLAGGPGEQYF
>.|TRBV14|TRBJ2-1
CASSPSSYNEQFF
>.|TRBV28|TRBJ1-5
CASTGTDNQPQHF
>.|TRBV28|TRBJ2-7
CASSAGVRYF
>.|TRBV5-1|TRBJ2-5
CASSLGGGQGKMETQYF
>few|TRBV25-1|TRBJ2-5
CATQAKGLGPRETQYF
>few|TRBV7-9|TRBJ1-3
CAAGGSGNTIYF
>.|TRBV5-6|TRBJ2-3
CASSLGGGGDTQYF
>.|TRBV7-9|TRBJ2-5
CASSPGTEEETQYF
>.|TRBV7-6|TRBJ2-3
CASSPRWETDTQYF
>.|TRBV29-1|TRBJ2-6
CSVELLQISGANVLTF
>.|TRBV7-9|TRBJ2-3
CASSLPGQGAGTQYF
>.|TRBV7-2|TRBJ2-3
CASSFKAGGTDTQYF
>.|TRBV5-6|TRBJ2-1
CASSLMGLGTNEQFF